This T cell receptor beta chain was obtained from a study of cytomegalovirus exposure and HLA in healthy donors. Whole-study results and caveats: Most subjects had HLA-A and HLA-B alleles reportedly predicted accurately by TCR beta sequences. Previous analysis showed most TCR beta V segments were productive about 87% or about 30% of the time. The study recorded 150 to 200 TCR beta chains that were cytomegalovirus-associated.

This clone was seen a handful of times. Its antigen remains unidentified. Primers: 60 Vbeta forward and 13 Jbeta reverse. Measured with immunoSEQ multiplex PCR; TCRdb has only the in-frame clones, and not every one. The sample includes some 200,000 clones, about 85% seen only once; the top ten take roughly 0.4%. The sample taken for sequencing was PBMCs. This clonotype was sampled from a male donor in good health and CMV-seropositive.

The CDR3: CASSRQGYPGNTIYF. In nucleotides, the CDR3 is TGTGCCAGCAGCAGACAGGGGTATCCTGGAAACACCATATATTTT. J is TRBJ1-3 and V is TRBV25-1; TRBD1 matches at 8 bases. V shed 6 bases and J 2 bases; nucleotides not matched to a gene: 6. Germline V gene lookup returns CDR1 MGHDK and CDR2 SYGVNS. The CDR3 covers 15 residues.